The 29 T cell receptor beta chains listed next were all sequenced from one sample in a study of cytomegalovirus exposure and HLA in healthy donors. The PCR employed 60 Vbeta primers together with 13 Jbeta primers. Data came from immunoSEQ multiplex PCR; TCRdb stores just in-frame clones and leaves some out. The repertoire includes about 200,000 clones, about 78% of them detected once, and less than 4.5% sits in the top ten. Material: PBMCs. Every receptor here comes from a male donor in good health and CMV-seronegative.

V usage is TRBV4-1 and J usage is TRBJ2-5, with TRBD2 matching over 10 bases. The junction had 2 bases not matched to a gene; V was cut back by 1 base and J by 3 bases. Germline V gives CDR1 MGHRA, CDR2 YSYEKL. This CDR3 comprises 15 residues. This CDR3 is CASSQGSGREETQYF. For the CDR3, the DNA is TGCGCCAGCAGCCAAGGCAGCGGGAGGGAAGAGACCCAGTACTTC.

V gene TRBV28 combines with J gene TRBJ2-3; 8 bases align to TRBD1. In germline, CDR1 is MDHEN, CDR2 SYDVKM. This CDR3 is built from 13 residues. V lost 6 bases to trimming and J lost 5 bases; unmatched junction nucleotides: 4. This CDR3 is CASRMTGVDTQYF. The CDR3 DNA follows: TGTGCCAGCAGGATGACAGGGGTAGATACGCAGTATTTT.

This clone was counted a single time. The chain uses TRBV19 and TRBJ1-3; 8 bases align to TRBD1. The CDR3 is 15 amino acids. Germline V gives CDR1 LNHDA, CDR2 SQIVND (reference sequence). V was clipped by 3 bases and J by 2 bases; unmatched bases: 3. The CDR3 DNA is TGTGCCAGTAGTATCGCAGGGGGCCCTGGAAACACCATATATTTT. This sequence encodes CASSIAGGPGNTIYF.

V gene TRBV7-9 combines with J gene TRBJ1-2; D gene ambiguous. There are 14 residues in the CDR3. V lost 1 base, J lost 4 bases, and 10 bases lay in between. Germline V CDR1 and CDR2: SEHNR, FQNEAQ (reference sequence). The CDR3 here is CASSLDTDIYGYTF. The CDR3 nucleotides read TGTGCCAGCAGCTTAGATACAGATATCTATGGCTACACCTTC.

The CDR3 nucleotides read TGTGCCAGCACCGCGACAGGGAGATACGAGCAGTACTTC. As protein: CASTATGRYEQYF. V usage is TRBV7-3 and J usage is TRBJ2-7; TRBD1 aligns across 7 bases. The CDR3 has 13 amino acids. CDR1 SGHTA and CDR2 FQGTGA come from the germline V gene. Trimming took 7 bases from V and 4 from J; bases not matched to a gene: 7.

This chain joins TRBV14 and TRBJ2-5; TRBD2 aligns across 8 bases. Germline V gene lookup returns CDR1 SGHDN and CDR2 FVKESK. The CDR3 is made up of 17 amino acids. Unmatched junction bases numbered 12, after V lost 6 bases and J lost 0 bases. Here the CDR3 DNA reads TGTGCCAGCAGTAAAAAGTTTGGGACTAGAGACCAAGAGACCCAGTACTTC. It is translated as CASSKKFGTRDQETQYF.

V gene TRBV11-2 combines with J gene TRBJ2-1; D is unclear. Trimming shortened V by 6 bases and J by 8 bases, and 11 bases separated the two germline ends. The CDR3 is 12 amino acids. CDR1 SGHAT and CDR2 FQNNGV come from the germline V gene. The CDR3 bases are TGTGCCAGCAGGTCTATGTTGTATGAGCAGTTCTTC. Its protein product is CASRSMLYEQFF.

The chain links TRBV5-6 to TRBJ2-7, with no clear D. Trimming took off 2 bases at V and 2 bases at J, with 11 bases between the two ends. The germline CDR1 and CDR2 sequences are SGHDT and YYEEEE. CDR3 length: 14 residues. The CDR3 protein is CASSFNNSPYEQYF. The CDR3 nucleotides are TGTGCCAGCAGCTTCAATAACAGCCCCTACGAGCAGTACTTC.

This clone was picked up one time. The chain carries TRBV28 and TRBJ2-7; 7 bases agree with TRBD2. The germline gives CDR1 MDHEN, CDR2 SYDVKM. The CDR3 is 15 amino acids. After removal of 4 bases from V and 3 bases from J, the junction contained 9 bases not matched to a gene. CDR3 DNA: TGTGCCAGCAGTTGGAACCGGGACTACAACTACGAGCAGTACTTC. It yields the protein CASSWNRDYNYEQYF.

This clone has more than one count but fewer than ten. The CDR3 loop is CASSFTEDEKLFF. CDR3 bases: TGTGCCAGCAGTTTCACAGAAGATGAAAAACTGTTTTTT. J is TRBJ1-4 and V is TRBV6-5; unclear D gene. The CDR3 length is 13 residues. Trimming removed 4 bases at V and 6 bases at J, with 9 bases between. CDR1 is MNHEY and CDR2 is SVGAGI in the germline V gene.

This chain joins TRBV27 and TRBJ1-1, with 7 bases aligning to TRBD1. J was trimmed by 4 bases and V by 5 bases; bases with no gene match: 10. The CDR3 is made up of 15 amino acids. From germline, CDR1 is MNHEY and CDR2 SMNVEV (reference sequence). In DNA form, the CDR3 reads TGTGCCAGCAGTGGAACAGGGGTTTTGGGCACTGAAGCTTTCTTT. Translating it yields CASSGTGVLGTEAFF.

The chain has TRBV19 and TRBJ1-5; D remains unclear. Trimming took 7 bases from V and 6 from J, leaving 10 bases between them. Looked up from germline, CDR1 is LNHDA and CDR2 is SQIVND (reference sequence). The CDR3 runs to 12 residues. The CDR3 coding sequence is TGTGCCAGTAAAATAGGGAGTCAGCCCCAGCATTTT. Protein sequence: CASKIGSQPQHF. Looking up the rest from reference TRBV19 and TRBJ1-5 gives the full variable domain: DGGITQSPKYLFRKEGQNVTLSCEQNLNHDAMYWYRQDPGQGLRLIYYSQIVNDFQKGDIAEGYSVSREKKESFPLTVTSAQKNPTAFYLCASKIGSQPQHFGDGTRLSIL.

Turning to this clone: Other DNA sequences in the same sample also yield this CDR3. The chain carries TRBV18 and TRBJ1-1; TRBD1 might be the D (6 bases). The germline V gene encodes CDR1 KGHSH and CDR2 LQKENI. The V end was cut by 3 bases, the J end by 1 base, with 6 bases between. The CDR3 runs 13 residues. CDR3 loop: CASSPRGNTEAFF. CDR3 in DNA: TGTGCCAGCTCACCCAGGGGGAACACTGAAGCTTTCTTT.

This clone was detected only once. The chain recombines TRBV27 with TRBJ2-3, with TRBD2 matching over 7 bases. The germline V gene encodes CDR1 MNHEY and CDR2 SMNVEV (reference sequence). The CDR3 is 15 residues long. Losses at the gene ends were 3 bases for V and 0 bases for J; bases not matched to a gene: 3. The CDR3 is CASSFLAASTDTQYF. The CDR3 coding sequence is TGTGCCAGCAGTTTCCTAGCGGCTAGCACAGATACGCAGTATTTT.

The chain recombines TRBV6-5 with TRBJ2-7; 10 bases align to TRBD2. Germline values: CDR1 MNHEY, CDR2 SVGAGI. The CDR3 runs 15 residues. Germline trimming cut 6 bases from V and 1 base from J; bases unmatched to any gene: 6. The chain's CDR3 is CASSWASGGSYEQYF. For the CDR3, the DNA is TGTGCCAGCAGCTGGGCTAGCGGGGGTTCCTACGAGCAGTACTTC.

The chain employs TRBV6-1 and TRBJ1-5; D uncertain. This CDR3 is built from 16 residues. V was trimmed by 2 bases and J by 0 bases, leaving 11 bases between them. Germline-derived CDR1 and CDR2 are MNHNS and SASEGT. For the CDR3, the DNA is TGTGCCAGCAGTGAAAACCAGTTAAATAGCAATCAGCCCCAGCATTTT. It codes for CASSENQLNSNQPQHF.

The CDR3 protein is CASSLKGGSGYNEQFF. The CDR3 bases are TGTGCCAGCAGCTTAAAAGGCGGGAGCGGTTACAATGAGCAGTTCTTC. This chain links TRBV7-3 with TRBJ2-1, with 7 positions matching TRBD2. This CDR3 comprises 16 residues. The trim removed 1 base at V and 4 bases at J, leaving 7 bases unmatched. Looked up from germline, CDR1 is SGHTA and CDR2 is FQGTGA.

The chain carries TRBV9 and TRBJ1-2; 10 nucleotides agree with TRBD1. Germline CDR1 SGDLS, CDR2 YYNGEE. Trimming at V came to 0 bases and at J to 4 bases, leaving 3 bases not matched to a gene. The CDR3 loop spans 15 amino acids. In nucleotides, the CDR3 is TGTGCCAGCAGCGTAGGGACAGGGGGGCCCTATGGCTACACCTTC. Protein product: CASSVGTGGPYGYTF.

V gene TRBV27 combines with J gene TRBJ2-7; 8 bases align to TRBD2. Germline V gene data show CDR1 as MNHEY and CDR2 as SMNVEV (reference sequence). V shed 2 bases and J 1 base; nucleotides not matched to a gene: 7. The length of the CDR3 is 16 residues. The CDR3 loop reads CASSLAVSGTSYEQYF. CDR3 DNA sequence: TGTGCCAGCAGTTTAGCTGTTAGCGGGACGTCCTACGAGCAGTACTTC.

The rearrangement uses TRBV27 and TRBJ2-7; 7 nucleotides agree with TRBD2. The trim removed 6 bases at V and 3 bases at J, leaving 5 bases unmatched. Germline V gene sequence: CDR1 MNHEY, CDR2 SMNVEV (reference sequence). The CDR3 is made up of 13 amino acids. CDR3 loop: CASRAGTNYEQYF. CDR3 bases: TGTGCCAGCAGGGCCGGGACTAACTACGAGCAGTACTTC.

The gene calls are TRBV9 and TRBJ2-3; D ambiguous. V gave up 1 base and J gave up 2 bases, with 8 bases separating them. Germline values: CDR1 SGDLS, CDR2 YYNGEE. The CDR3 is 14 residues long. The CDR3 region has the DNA TGTGCCAGCAGCGTAATTTCTTCCACAGATACGCAGTATTTT. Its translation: CASSVISSTDTQYF.

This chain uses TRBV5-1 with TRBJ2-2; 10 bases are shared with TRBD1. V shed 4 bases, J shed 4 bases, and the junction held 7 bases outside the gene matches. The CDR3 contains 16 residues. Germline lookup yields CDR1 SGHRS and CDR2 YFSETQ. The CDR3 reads CASSNRTGGPTGELFF. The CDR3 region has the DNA TGCGCCAGCAGCAACAGGACAGGGGGTCCCACCGGGGAGCTGTTTTTT.

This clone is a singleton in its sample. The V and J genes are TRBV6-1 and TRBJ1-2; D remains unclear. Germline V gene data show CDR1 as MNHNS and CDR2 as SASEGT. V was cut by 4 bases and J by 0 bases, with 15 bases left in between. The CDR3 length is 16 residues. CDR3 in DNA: TGTGCCAGCAGTGCACCCCTACATGGAGCTAACTATGGCTACACCTTC. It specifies CASSAPLHGANYGYTF.

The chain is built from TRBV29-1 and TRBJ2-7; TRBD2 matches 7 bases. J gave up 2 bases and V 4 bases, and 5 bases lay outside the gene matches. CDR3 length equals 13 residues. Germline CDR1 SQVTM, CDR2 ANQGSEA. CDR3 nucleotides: TGCAGCGTTGCTTTCCTAGCGGCCTACGAGCAGTACTTC. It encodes CSVAFLAAYEQYF.

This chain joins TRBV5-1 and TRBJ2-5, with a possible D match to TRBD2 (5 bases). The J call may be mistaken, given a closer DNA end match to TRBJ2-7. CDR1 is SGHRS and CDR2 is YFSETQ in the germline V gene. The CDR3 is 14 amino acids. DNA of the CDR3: TGCGCCAGCAGCTGGGAAGCGGACCCTTACGAGCAGTACTTC. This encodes CASSWEADPYEQYF.

The CDR3 loop is CASSFGTRTKNIQYF. The CDR3 nucleotides are TGCGCCAGCAGTTTCGGGACTCGAACCAAAAACATTCAGTACTTC. This sequence joins TRBV5-1 and TRBJ2-4; possibly TRBD2 for D (6 bases). The germline V gene encodes CDR1 SGHRS and CDR2 YFSETQ. Deletions cut 5 bases from V and 2 bases from J, with 14 bases between. The CDR3 consists of 15 residues.

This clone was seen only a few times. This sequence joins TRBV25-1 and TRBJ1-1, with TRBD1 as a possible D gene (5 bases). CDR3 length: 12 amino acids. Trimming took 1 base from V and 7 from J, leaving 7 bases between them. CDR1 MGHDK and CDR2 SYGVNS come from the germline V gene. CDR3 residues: CASSESRGEAFF. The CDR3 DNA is TGTGCCAGCAGTGAATCAAGGGGTGAAGCTTTCTTT.

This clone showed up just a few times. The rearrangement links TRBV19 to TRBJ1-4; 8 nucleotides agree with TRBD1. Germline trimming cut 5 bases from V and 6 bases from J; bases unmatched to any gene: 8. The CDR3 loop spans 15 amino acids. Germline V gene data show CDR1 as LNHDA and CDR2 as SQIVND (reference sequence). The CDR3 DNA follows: TGTGCCAGTAGTGGACAGGGTGGGAGTCATGAAAAACTGTTTTTT. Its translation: CASSGQGGSHEKLFF.

The CDR3 sequence: CASSRDNYEQYF. DNA of the CDR3: TGTGCCAGTAGCCGGGACAACTACGAGCAGTACTTC. The V gene is TRBV19, the J gene TRBJ2-7; a weak D match, TRBD1 (6 bases). The V gene's germline CDR1 is LNHDA and CDR2 SQIVND (reference sequence). V was pared by 6 bases and J by 3 bases, with 9 bases between. The CDR3 spans 12 residues.